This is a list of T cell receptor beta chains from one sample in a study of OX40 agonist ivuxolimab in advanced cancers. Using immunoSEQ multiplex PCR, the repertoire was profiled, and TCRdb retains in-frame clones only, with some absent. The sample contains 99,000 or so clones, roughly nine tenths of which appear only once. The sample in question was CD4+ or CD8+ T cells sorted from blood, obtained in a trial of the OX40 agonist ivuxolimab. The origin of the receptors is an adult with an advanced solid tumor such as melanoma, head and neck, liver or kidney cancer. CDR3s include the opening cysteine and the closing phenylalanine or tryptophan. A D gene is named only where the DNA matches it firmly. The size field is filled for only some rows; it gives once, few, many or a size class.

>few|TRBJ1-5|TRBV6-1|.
TGTGCCAGCAGTGCAGGACAGAGCAATCAGCCCCAGCATTTT
CASSAGQSNQPQHF
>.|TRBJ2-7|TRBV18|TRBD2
TGTGCCAGCTCACCAATACTAGCGGGAGTAAACGAGCAGTACTTC
CASSPILAGVNEQYF
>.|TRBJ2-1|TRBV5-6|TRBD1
TGTGCCAGCAACCTCGACAGGGGATCCTACAATGAGCAGTTCTTC
CASNLDRGSYNEQFF
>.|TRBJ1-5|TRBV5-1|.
TGCGCCAGCCCCTACTGGCAGCCCCAGCATTTT
CASPYWQPQHF
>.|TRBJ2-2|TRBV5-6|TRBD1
TGTGCCAGCAGCCCGACAGGGAGAGGGTACACCGGGGAGCTGTTTTTT
CASSPTGRGYTGELFF
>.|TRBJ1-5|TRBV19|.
TGTGCCAGTAGTATAGGTCACGCTAGCAATCAGCCCCAGCATTTT
CASSIGHASNQPQHF
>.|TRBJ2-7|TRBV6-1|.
TGTGCCAGCAGTCGAGGGAGAGGCTCCTACGAGCAGTACTTC
CASSRGRGSYEQYF
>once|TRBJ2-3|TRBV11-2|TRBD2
TGTGCCAGCAGCGCGCGACTAGCGGGGCCCACAGATACGCAGTATTTT
CASSARLAGPTDTQYF
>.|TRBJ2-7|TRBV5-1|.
TGCGCCAGCAGCCACCCTCGGCTAGCGAAGAACTACGAGCAGTACTTC
CASSHPRLAKNYEQYF
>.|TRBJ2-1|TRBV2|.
TGTGCCAGCAGTGAAGGGCAGAGGGGGTCGGATGAGCAGTTCTTC
CASSEGQRGSDEQFF
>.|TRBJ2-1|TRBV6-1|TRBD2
TGTGCCAGCATCCCTAGCGGGAGGGCCTCTGATCGGCAGTTCTTC
CASIPSGRASDRQFF
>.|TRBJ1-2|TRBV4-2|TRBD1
TGTGCCAGCAGCCAAGTTGTCGACAGGGCCAATGGCTACACCTTC
CASSQVVDRANGYTF
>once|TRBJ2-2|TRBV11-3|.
TGTGCCAGCAGCCAAAGGGGACTTTCCGGGGAGCTGTTTTTT
CASSQRGLSGELFF
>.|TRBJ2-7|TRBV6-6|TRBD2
TGTGCCAGCAGCCCCCGGGCTAGCGGGAGGCGCGAGCAGTACTTC
CASSPRASGRREQYF
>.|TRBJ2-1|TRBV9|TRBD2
TGTGCCAGCAGCCCACTAGCGGGAGGTCATTACAATGAGCAGTTCTTC
CASSPLAGGHYNEQFF
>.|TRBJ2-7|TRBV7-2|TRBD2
TGTGCCAGCAGCTTACTTCCGGGACTAGCGGGAGTCGAGCAGTACTTC
CASSLLPGLAGVEQYF
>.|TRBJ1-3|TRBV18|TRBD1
TGTGCCAGCTCACCCGGACAGGGAAGAGGAAACACCATATATTTT
CASSPGQGRGNTIYF
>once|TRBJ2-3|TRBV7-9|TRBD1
TGTGCCAGCAGCCCGGGACAGGGGAACACAGATACGCAGTATTTT
CASSPGQGNTDTQYF
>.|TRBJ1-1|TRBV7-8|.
TGTGCCAGCAGCTTAGGGCAGGGTGGGCACACTGAAGCTTTCTTT
CASSLGQGGHTEAFF
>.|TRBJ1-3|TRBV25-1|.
TGTGCCAGCAGTGAGGCAGGGCTACCTGGAAACACCATATATTTT
CASSEAGLPGNTIYF
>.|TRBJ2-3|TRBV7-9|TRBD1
TGTGCCAGCAGCCCCCGGGCAGGGGGCGAAGTGAGCACAGATACGCAGTATTTT
CASSPRAGGEVSTDTQYF
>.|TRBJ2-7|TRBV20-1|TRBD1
TGCAGTGCGGGACAGGGGTACGAGCAGTACTTC
CSAGQGYEQYF
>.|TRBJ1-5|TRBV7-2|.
TGTGCCAGCAGCGCAGGGGATTATAGCAATCAGCCCCAGCATTTT
CASSAGDYSNQPQHF
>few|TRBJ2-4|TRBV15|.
TGTGCCACCAGACTAGGTGGCGGCAAAAACATTCAGTACTTC
CATRLGGGKNIQYF
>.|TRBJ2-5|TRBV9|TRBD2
TGTGCCAGCAGCGTCGACGGACTAGCGGGAGCTAAAGAGACCCAGTACTTC
CASSVDGLAGAKETQYF
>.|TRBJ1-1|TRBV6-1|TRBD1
TGTGCCAGCTCAGGGGGCATTGGCACTGAAGCTTTCTTT
CASSGGIGTEAFF
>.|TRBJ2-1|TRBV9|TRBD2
TGTGCCAGCAGCGTGGTAGCGGGAGGGTACAATGAGCAGTTCTTC
CASSVVAGGYNEQFF
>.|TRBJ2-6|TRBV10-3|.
TGTGCCATCACTGGGGCCAACGTCCTGACTTTC
CAITGANVLTF
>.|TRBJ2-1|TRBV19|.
TGTGCCAGTAGCCTCGAACTAGCTGCCTACAATGAGCAGTTCTTC
CASSLELAAYNEQFF